These 20 T cell receptor beta chains originate from one sample sequenced in a study of PD-L1 blockade in urothelial cancer (dated by TCRdb to about 2017). The time point label on this specimen signifies: pretreatment peripheral blood. The method was the immunoSEQ multiplex PCR assay. TCRdb provides this immuneACCESS table in a form limited to in-frame rearrangements. Some clones are lacking; in checked studies, under half of them reflect an unresolved V gene, and why the rest are absent is not known. The sample table holds approximately 41,000 clones, of which around 85% were seen once. Of the sample, roughly 15% is held by the ten largest clones. The sequences come from PBMCs, collected around atezolizumab (anti-PD-L1) treatment. Receptor source: a man older than 75 with urothelial cancer.

In this sample, this clone turned up a few times. The J gene is TRBJ1-5, the V gene TRBV4-2; 7 bases are shared with TRBD1. The germline V gene encodes CDR1 LGHNA and CDR2 YNFKEQ. The CDR3 runs 15 residues. V shed 1 base, J shed 2 bases, and the junction held 2 bases outside the gene matches. The CDR3 DNA sequence: TGTGCCAGCAGCCAAGGGGACAGTGGCAATCAGCCCCAGCATTTT. Amino acid sequence: CASSQGDSGNQPQHF.

The chain couples TRBV7-2 to TRBJ2-7, with D possibly matching TRBD2 (5 bases). Germline V gene lookup returns CDR1 SGHTA and CDR2 FQGNSA. The CDR3 extends over 16 amino acids. Trimming left V 5 bases short and J 0 bases short, with 17 bases between. The CDR3 is CASSLRGAGSSYEQYF. CDR3 DNA: TGTGCCAGCAGCCTCCGGGGAGCCGGAAGCTCCTACGAGCAGTACTTC.

This clone appeared a few times. The junction and the germline gene differ at one end; a read error may be behind it. V is TRBV7-9 and J is TRBJ2-7; 9 bases match TRBD1. The CDR3 loop spans 15 amino acids. Germline assignment: CDR1 SEHNR and CDR2 FQNEAQ (reference sequence). The CDR3 DNA reads as TGTGCCAGCAGCGTAGCCGGGACAGGGACGGAGGAGCAGTACTTC. Amino acid sequence: CASSVAGTGTEEQYF.

V and J are TRBV10-2 and TRBJ2-2; possible D gene TRBD2, 6 bases. In germline, CDR1 is WSHSY, CDR2 SAAADI. Trimming took 6 bases from V and 6 from J, leaving 8 bases between them. This CDR3 has 12 residues. DNA for the CDR3: TGCGCCAGCAGCGGAGGGCCCGGGGAGCTGTTTTTT. Protein sequence: CASSGGPGELFF.

The chain combines TRBV18 with TRBJ1-1, with D perhaps matching TRBD1 (5 bases). V lost 6 bases and J 3 bases, leaving 11 bases between the germline ends. Germline V gene sequence: CDR1 KGHSH, CDR2 LQKENI. This CDR3 spans 13 amino acids. The CDR3 coding sequence is TGTGCCAGCTCGTCGACAGTGGACACTGAAGCTTTCTTT. This gives the protein CASSSTVDTEAFF.

J is TRBJ2-5 and V is TRBV5-5; 7 nucleotides agree with TRBD2. Losses at the gene ends were 5 bases for V and 3 bases for J; bases not matched to a gene: 7. The CDR3 runs to 14 residues. Germline lookup yields CDR1 SGHKS and CDR2 YYEKEE (reference sequence). The CDR3 nucleotides are TGTGCCAGCAGTCCCGGGGGGAGTAAAGAGACCCAGTACTTC. Its translation is CASSPGGSKETQYF.

V usage is TRBV7-2 and J usage is TRBJ2-1, with D unresolved. This CDR3 has 14 residues. Germline V gene sequence: CDR1 SGHTA, CDR2 FQGNSA. Deletions cut 5 bases from V and 0 bases from J, with 8 bases between. The CDR3 bases are TGTGCCAGCAGCCCCCAGCGCTCCTACAATGAGCAGTTCTTC. Translating it yields CASSPQRSYNEQFF.

On this clone itself: Relative to the germline gene, one junction end is altered; a read error may explain this. The DNA for the CDR3 is TGCGCCAGCGGCTTGGAGCTAGCGGGAGCAGAGCAGTACTTC. Its translation is CASGLELAGAEQYF. The V call is TRBV5-1, the J call TRBJ2-7; 10 positions agree with TRBD2. This CDR3 region has 14 residues. CDR1 is SGHRS and CDR2 is YFSETQ in the germline V gene.

J is TRBJ1-4 and V is TRBV6-1; D remains unclear. The CDR3 consists of 12 residues. Trimming pared 5 bases from V and 13 bases from J, leaving 14 bases between. CDR1 is MNHNS and CDR2 is SASEGT in the germline V gene. For the CDR3, the DNA is TGTGCCAGCAGTCCACCTACCTCTAGACTGTTTTTT. Its protein is CASSPPTSRLFF.

J is TRBJ1-2 and V is TRBV28, with 8 nucleotides matching TRBD1. Germline lookup yields CDR1 MDHEN and CDR2 SYDVKM. J lost 1 base, V lost 6 bases, and 7 bases had no gene match. The CDR3 runs 15 residues. In DNA form, the CDR3 reads TGTGCCAGCAGCTCGTTGACAGGGGATAACTATGGCTACACCTTC. It codes for CASSSLTGDNYGYTF.

CDR3 bases: TGTGCCTGGACCAAGGGACAGGCGGGGCAGCCCCAGCATTTT. Its protein is CAWTKGQAGQPQHF. The chain is built from TRBV30 and TRBJ1-5; 8 bases fit TRBD1. The CDR3 loop spans 14 amino acids. The germline V gene has CDR1 GTSNPN and CDR2 SVGIG (reference sequence). After removal of 4 bases from V and 7 bases from J, the junction contained 9 bases not matched to a gene.

This chain joins TRBV28 and TRBJ2-7, with 8 bases aligning to TRBD2. Unmatched junction bases numbered 8, after V lost 6 bases and J lost 4 bases. The length of the CDR3 is 14 residues. The germline V gene encodes CDR1 MDHEN and CDR2 SYDVKM. The chain's CDR3 is CASSGGVQSYEQYF. The CDR3 DNA is TGTGCCAGCAGCGGGGGGGTCCAATCATACGAGCAGTACTTC.

The chain is built from TRBV19 and TRBJ2-1; 14 nucleotides align to TRBD2. Germline lookup yields CDR1 LNHDA and CDR2 SQIVND (reference sequence). CDR3 length: 19 residues. With V trimmed by 7 bases and J by 4 bases, 15 bases remained unmatched. This chain's CDR3 is CASTGTGSTSGRGYNEQFF. CDR3 DNA sequence: TGTGCCAGTACGGGGACGGGGTCGACTAGCGGGAGGGGATACAATGAGCAGTTCTTC. The whole variable domain, remainder taken from reference TRBV19 and TRBJ2-1, is DGGITQSPKYLFRKEGQNVTLSCEQNLNHDAMYWYRQDPGQGLRLIYYSQIVNDFQKGDIAEGYSVSREKKESFPLTVTSAQKNPTAFYLCASTGTGSTSGRGYNEQFFGPGTRLTVL.

The chain combines TRBV6-6 with TRBJ2-3, with D tentatively TRBD1 (6 bases). This CDR3 spans 13 amino acids. Germline V gene sequence: CDR1 MNHNY, CDR2 SVGAGI (reference sequence). The germline V and J ends were trimmed by 5 bases and 7 bases, with 13 bases remaining between them. CDR3 in DNA: TGTGCCAGCAGTCTCCTGGACAGTCATACGCAGTATTTT. Its translation is CASSLLDSHTQYF.

The gene calls are TRBV11-2 and TRBJ2-5; D perhaps matches TRBD1 (6 bases). The germline V and J ends were trimmed by 0 bases and 3 bases, with 11 bases remaining between them. Germline V CDR1 and CDR2: SGHAT, FQNNGV. The CDR3 spans 15 residues. CDR3 sequence: CASSLDWSGEETQYF. The CDR3 coding sequence is TGTGCCAGCAGCTTAGATTGGTCAGGGGAAGAGACCCAGTACTTC.

Turning to this clone: One end of the junction fails to match germline, which may point to a read error. V gene TRBV30 combines with J gene TRBJ2-5; TRBD2 matches at 12 bases. The germline CDR1 and CDR2 sequences are GTSNPN and SVGIG (reference sequence). The length of the CDR3 is 13 residues. CDR3 residues: CAWSETSGSEVHF. The DNA of the CDR3 is TGTGCCTGGAGTGAGACTAGCGGGAGTGAGGTCCACTTC.

The chain joins TRBV7-8 to TRBJ2-7, with 9 bases identical to TRBD1. This CDR3 has 15 residues. Germline V gene lookup returns CDR1 SGHVS and CDR2 FQNEAQ. V dropped 0 bases and J dropped 1; count of bases not matched to a gene: 1. The CDR3 loop reads CASSLADRGSYEQYF. The DNA for the CDR3 is TGTGCCAGCAGCTTAGCGGACAGGGGATCCTACGAGCAGTACTTC.

This chain uses TRBV5-1 with TRBJ2-5; 9 bases line up with TRBD2. The germline V gene has CDR1 SGHRS and CDR2 YFSETQ. There are 14 residues in the CDR3. V dropped 4 bases and J dropped 6; count of bases not matched to a gene: 7. The CDR3 protein is CASSQRGERKTQYF. Here the CDR3 DNA reads TGCGCCAGCAGCCAGCGGGGGGAGCGAAAGACCCAGTACTTC.

Only a few counts were recorded for this clone. The chain is built from TRBV5-8 and TRBJ2-3, with D unclear. Trimming pared 4 bases from V and 0 bases from J, leaving 15 bases between. The germline gives CDR1 SGHTS, CDR2 YDEGEE. The CDR3 loop spans 16 amino acids. CDR3 DNA: TGTGCCAGCAGCCTAAACTACCTCCCTAGCACAGATACGCAGTATTTT. Amino acids: CASSLNYLPSTDTQYF.

This sequence joins TRBV9 and TRBJ2-4; the match to TRBD1 covers 12 bases. The CDR3 length is 16 residues. V lost 3 bases and J lost 9; bases outside the gene matches: 10. The germline V gene has CDR1 SGDLS and CDR2 YYNGEE. CDR3 residues: CASSGGGQGANTIQYF. DNA of the CDR3: TGTGCCAGCAGCGGGGGGGGACAGGGGGCGAATACCATTCAGTACTTC.